Following are 32 T cell receptor beta chains from one sample sequenced in a study of T cell responses to AZD1222 COVID-19 vaccine. Using immunoSEQ multiplex PCR, the repertoire was profiled, and TCRdb retains in-frame clones only, with some absent. The sample includes about 120,000 clones, roughly 93% of them seen just once. The sequencing here drew on peripheral blood, taken 28 days after the second AZD1222 dose. The receptors come from an adult who received the AZD1222 COVID-19 vaccine.

The CDR3, as DNA: TGTGCCAGCTCACCAAGGGACAGTAAGGAGACCCAGTACTTC. Amino acid sequence: CASSPRDSKETQYF. This chain uses TRBV18 with TRBJ2-5, with TRBD1 matching over 7 bases. With 2 bases clipped from V and 5 bases from J, the junction kept 5 bases outside the gene matches. Per the germline V gene, CDR1 is KGHSH and CDR2 is LQKENI. This CDR3 spans 14 amino acids.

In its sample, this clone was seen once. The chain carries TRBV7-9 and TRBJ1-2, with D perhaps matching TRBD1 (5 bases). The V end lost 3 bases, the J end lost 3 bases, and 14 bases lay between the germline ends. CDR1 and CDR2 (germline): SEHNR, FQNEAQ (reference sequence). The CDR3 has 15 residues. The CDR3 protein is CASSFRLQGDYGYTF. In nucleotides, the CDR3 is TGTGCCAGCAGCTTTCGGTTGCAGGGCGACTATGGCTACACCTTC.

This clone has only one observation. The gene calls are TRBV15 and TRBJ1-4, with TRBD1 as a possible D gene (6 bases). This CDR3 has 16 residues. Trimming left V 0 bases short and J 5 bases short, with 13 bases between. CDR1 is LNHNV, CDR2 YYDKDF, per germline (reference sequence). The CDR3 nucleotides are TGTGCCACCAGCAGAGATAAGTCACAGGGAAATGAAAAACTGTTTTTT. Its translation: CATSRDKSQGNEKLFF. The whole variable domain, remainder taken from reference TRBV15 and TRBJ1-4, is DAMVIQNPRYQVTQFGKPVTLSCSQTLNHNVMYWYQQKSSQAPKLLFHYYDKDFNNEADTPDNFQSRRPNTSFCFLDIRSPGLGDTAMYLCATSRDKSQGNEKLFFGSGTQLSVL.

The genes are TRBV5-5 and TRBJ2-1; D call uncertain. The V and J ends lost 0 bases and 8 bases respectively, with 6 bases between them. The CDR3 is made up of 12 amino acids. The V gene's germline CDR1 is SGHKS and CDR2 YYEKEE (reference sequence). DNA for the CDR3: TGTGCCAGCAGCTTGGATGTCGATGAGCAGTTCTTC. It encodes CASSLDVDEQFF. The entire variable domain, with the rest obtained from reference TRBV5-5 and TRBJ2-1, is as follows: DAGVTQSPTHLIKTRGQQVTLRCSPISGHKSVSWYQQVLGQGPQFIFQYYEKEERGRGNFPDRFSARQFPNYSSELNVNALLLGDSALYLCASSLDVDEQFFGPGTRLTVL.

This chain joins TRBV30 and TRBJ1-4; 8 bases agree with TRBD1. In germline, CDR1 is GTSNPN, CDR2 SVGIG (reference sequence). V lost 3 bases to trimming and J lost 2 bases; unmatched junction nucleotides: 2. The CDR3 sequence is 14 residues long. CDR3 amino acids: CAWSRTGTNEKLFF. In DNA form, the CDR3 reads TGTGCCTGGAGCCGGACAGGGACTAATGAAAAACTGTTTTTT.

The CDR3: CASSPFFQREVSGELFF. The CDR3 DNA follows: TGCGCCAGCAGCCCATTCTTCCAGCGGGAGGTTTCCGGGGAGCTGTTTTTT. The chain recombines TRBV5-1 with TRBJ2-2; 9 positions agree with TRBD2. From germline, CDR1 is SGHRS and CDR2 YFSETQ. The CDR3 extends over 17 amino acids. V lost 4 bases, J lost 6 bases, and 13 bases stayed unmatched.

The chain couples TRBV18 to TRBJ1-1, with D perhaps matching TRBD1 (5 bases). The CDR3 spans 17 residues. From germline, CDR1 is KGHSH and CDR2 LQKENI. The V gene lost 3 bases and the J gene lost 0 bases, with 17 bases spanning the gap. Here the CDR3 DNA reads TGTGCCAGCTCACCCCCCAGGGTAGGGAAGATGAACACTGAAGCTTTCTTT. Protein sequence: CASSPPRVGKMNTEAFF. Based on the CDR3 plus reference TRBV18 and TRBJ1-1, the full variable domain is NAGVMQNPRHLVRRRGQEARLRCSPMKGHSHVYWYRQLPEEGLKFMVYLQKENIIDESGMPKERFSAEFPKEGPSILRIQQVVRGDSAAYFCASSPPRVGKMNTEAFFGQGTRLTVV.

The V and J genes are TRBV6-5 and TRBJ1-1, with D perhaps matching TRBD1 (5 bases). The germline V gene encodes CDR1 MNHEY and CDR2 SVGAGI. The CDR3 is made up of 14 amino acids. V was trimmed by 6 bases and J by 4 bases, leaving 15 bases between them. The CDR3 region has the DNA TGTGCCAGCAGGCCCCCCGGGGGATCCACTGAAGCTTTCTTT. As protein: CASRPPGGSTEAFF.

The chain joins TRBV4-1 to TRBJ1-2; the D is unclear. The germline V and J ends were trimmed by 5 bases and 7 bases, with 23 bases remaining between them. CDR3 length: 16 amino acids. Germline V CDR1 and CDR2: MGHRA, YSYEKL. The CDR3 bases are TGCGCCAGCAGCTCCACGCAGACGATCTCTACGGGTGGCTACACCTTC. Its translation is CASSSTQTISTGGYTF.

The genes are TRBV10-1 and TRBJ1-1; maybe TRBD1 (6 bases). Germline CDR1 reads WNHNN; CDR2 reads SYGVQD (reference sequence). CDR3 length equals 16 residues. Between the trimmed V and J ends, which lost 3 bases and 1 base, there was a span of 15 bases. Here the CDR3 reads CASSDGGPEANTEAFF. In nucleotides, the CDR3 is TGCGCCAGCAGTGATGGGGGGCCGGAGGCGAACACTGAAGCTTTCTTT.

The V and J genes are TRBV12-5 and TRBJ2-3, with TRBD1 as a possible D gene (6 bases). V lost 7 bases and J 0 bases, leaving 11 bases between the germline ends. The CDR3 has 14 residues. The V gene's germline CDR1 is LGHNT and CDR2 FRNRAP. The chain's CDR3 is CASALGQSTDTQYF. CDR3 nucleotides: TGTGCTAGTGCCCTCGGACAGAGCACAGATACGCAGTATTTT.

This clone was picked up one time. V is TRBV7-8 and J is TRBJ2-7; tentatively, D is TRBD1 or TRBD2 (6 bases each). The CDR3 loop spans 15 amino acids. The germline gives CDR1 SGHVS, CDR2 FQNEAQ. Trimming shortened V by 5 bases and J by 0 bases, and 14 bases separated the two germline ends. CDR3 coding DNA: TGTGCCAGCAGCAGGATCGGGGGCCTCTCCTACGAGCAGTACTTC. Translation gives CASSRIGGLSYEQYF.

A single count supports this clone. This chain uses TRBV5-1 with TRBJ1-2, with D maybe TRBD1 (5 bases). The CDR3 totals 13 residues. Trimming shortened V by 0 bases and J by 8 bases, and 11 bases separated the two germline ends. The germline CDR1 and CDR2 sequences are SGHRS and YFSETQ. The CDR3 DNA reads as TGCGCCAGCAGCTTGGAATGGGCAGGGGGCTACACCTTC. Protein: CASSLEWAGGYTF.

Turning to this clone: A junction end diverges from the germline sequence, so it may reflect a read error. The V call is TRBV19, the J call TRBJ1-2; 7 bases map to TRBD1. CDR1 is LNHDA and CDR2 is SQIVND in the germline V gene (reference sequence). The CDR3 totals 13 residues. The CDR3 region is CASSLDRADGYTF. The CDR3 DNA reads TGTGCCAGTAGTCTAGACAGGGCTGATGGCTACACCTTC.

The rearrangement uses TRBV7-8 and TRBJ2-7, with D possibly matching TRBD2 (6 bases). CDR3 length: 14 residues. In germline, CDR1 is SGHVS, CDR2 FQNEAQ. V gave up 5 bases and J gave up 6 bases, with 17 bases separating them. The CDR3 nucleotides read TGTGCCAGCAGCCCTCAGGTTTTAGCGGTCGAGCAGTACTTC. Translating it yields CASSPQVLAVEQYF.

The chain joins TRBV7-8 to TRBJ2-3, with 7 bases fitting TRBD2. This CDR3 contains 16 residues. With V trimmed by 2 bases and J by 7 bases, 12 bases remained unmatched. Germline CDR1 is SGHVS and CDR2 is FQNEAQ. The CDR3 nucleotides are TGTGCCAGCAGCTTAAGTTCATTAGCGGGTCCCCATACGCAGTATTTT. Its protein is CASSLSSLAGPHTQYF.

This clone was detected once. This chain connects TRBV5-1 to TRBJ2-7; TRBD2 might be the D (8 bases). V lost 5 bases and J 5 bases, leaving 20 bases between the germline ends. The CDR3 has 15 residues. From germline, CDR1 is SGHRS and CDR2 YFSETQ. CDR3 DNA sequence: TGCGCCAGCAGACCCCGGGAGGGGGCGCTCCACGAGCAGTACTTC. The encoded protein is CASRPREGALHEQYF.

The chain carries TRBV25-1 and TRBJ1-2, with D unresolved. Germline-derived CDR1 and CDR2 are MGHDK and SYGVNS. The CDR3 totals 14 residues. Trimming removed 5 bases from V and 3 bases from J, with 13 bases in between. The CDR3 loop reads CASSSSNKYYGYTF. The CDR3 DNA follows: TGTGCCAGCAGTTCCTCCAACAAGTACTATGGCTACACCTTC.

This clone was observed a handful of times. The J gene is TRBJ1-5, the V gene TRBV10-3; TRBD1 might be the D (5 bases). This CDR3 contains 13 residues. V lost 8 bases and J lost 8, with 16 bases in between. The germline CDR1 and CDR2 sequences are ENHRY and SYGVKD. The CDR3 sequence is CAIAGHSGEPQHF. CDR3 DNA sequence: TGTGCCATCGCGGGGCATTCAGGCGAGCCCCAGCATTTT.

Points on this clone: The limits of the CDR3 on the DNA are not certain, so only TCRdb's listed CDR3 is given. The chain joins TRBV7-9 to TRBJ2-7; the table's D call of TRBD1 was not tested on the DNA. Germline-derived CDR1 and CDR2 are SEHNR and FQNEAQ (reference sequence). The CDR3 is made up of 12 amino acids, end residues included. The CDR3 is CASSFAEGADYF.

The gene calls are TRBV5-1 and TRBJ1-1, with D tentatively TRBD1 (5 bases). The germline V gene has CDR1 SGHRS and CDR2 YFSETQ. V was pared by 0 bases and J by 7 bases, with 10 bases between. The CDR3 has 13 amino acids. DNA for the CDR3: TGCGCCAGCAGCTTGGCTGGGGCGGGTGAAGCTTTCTTT. Translating gives CASSLAGAGEAFF.

The chain couples TRBV13 to TRBJ1-1; D is uncertain. Germline V lookup: CDR1 PRHDT, CDR2 FYEKMQ (reference sequence). The CDR3 length is 18 residues. V lost 2 bases and J 0 bases, leaving 19 bases between the germline ends. The CDR3 loop reads CASSLRFAYEFMNTEAFF. The CDR3, as DNA: TGTGCCAGCAGCTTACGGTTTGCGTACGAGTTCATGAACACTGAAGCTTTCTTT.

This chain links TRBV21-1 with TRBJ2-5; the D segment call TRBD1 is taken from the table without a DNA check. TRBV21-1 is a documented pseudogene. The CDR3 runs to 13 residues. The CDR3 DNA follows: TGTGCCAGCAGCAAAGCGGCCCAAGAGACCCAGTACTTC. Translated: CASSKAAQETQYF.

This chain joins TRBV6-1 and TRBJ2-7, with 9 bases identical to TRBD1. The CDR3 loop spans 20 amino acids. With 3 bases clipped from V and 5 bases from J, the junction kept 23 bases outside the gene matches. Germline V gives CDR1 MNHNS, CDR2 SASEGT. The CDR3 spells CASSEIPAQTGQGFRDEQYF. In DNA, the CDR3 is TGTGCCAGCAGTGAGATTCCGGCGCAAACAGGACAGGGGTTCAGGGACGAGCAGTACTTC.

The V call is TRBV7-4, the J call TRBJ1-2; D is uncertain. CDR1 and CDR2 from the germline V gene are SGHVT and SQSDAQ. Trimming took off 5 bases at V and 6 bases at J, with 13 bases between the two ends. The CDR3 covers 13 residues. CDR3 loop: CASSLWVGDGYTF. DNA for the CDR3: TGTGCCAGCAGCCTTTGGGTCGGGGATGGCTACACCTTC.

V usage is TRBV6-4 and J usage is TRBJ2-5, with 10 bases lining up with TRBD1. CDR3 length equals 21 residues. Trimming cost V 0 bases and J 1 base; bases outside gene matches: 17. Per the germline V gene, CDR1 is MRHNA and CDR2 is SNTAGT. This chain's CDR3 is CASSDSMEGQGNGVSQETQYF. CDR3 bases: TGTGCCAGCAGTGACTCCATGGAGGGACAGGGGAATGGGGTTAGCCAAGAGACCCAGTACTTC.

The chain is built from TRBV11-2 and TRBJ2-2; D unresolved. The length of the CDR3 is 16 residues. Germline CDR1 is SGHAT and CDR2 is FQNNGV. The ends were cut back, 5 bases at V and 0 bases at J, with 13 bases in the middle. In DNA, the CDR3 is TGTGCCAGCAGCCAAAATCCCGTCGCGAACACCGGGGAGCTGTTTTTT. Protein: CASSQNPVANTGELFF.

The J gene is TRBJ1-3, the V gene TRBV14, with D maybe TRBD1 (6 bases). Germline-derived CDR1 and CDR2 are SGHDN and FVKESK. The V gene lost 4 bases and the J gene lost 0 bases, with 13 bases spanning the gap. This CDR3 has 16 residues. The CDR3 spells CASSRKDRPSGNTIYF. CDR3 DNA: TGTGCCAGCAGCCGCAAGGACAGACCCTCTGGAAACACCATATATTTT.

The gene calls are TRBV5-1 and TRBJ1-6, with D perhaps TRBD1 (5 bases). Germline CDR1 SGHRS, CDR2 YFSETQ. V shed 4 bases and J shed 11 bases, with 25 bases lying between them. This CDR3 is 17 amino acids long. The CDR3 here is CASSKKVQGWNFAPLHF. CDR3 DNA: TGCGCCAGCAGCAAGAAGGTCCAGGGCTGGAATTTTGCACCCCTCCACTTT.

J is TRBJ2-7 and V is TRBV7-9, with 9 bases fitting TRBD2. Germline CDR1 reads SEHNR; CDR2 reads FQNEAQ (reference sequence). The ends lost 5 bases at V and 4 bases at J; junction bases unmatched: 12. The CDR3 totals 16 residues. CDR3 coding DNA: TGTGCCAGCAGCCCCCTAGCGGGAAGAGATAGTTACGAGCAGTACTTC. Translated: CASSPLAGRDSYEQYF.

The chain combines TRBV5-5 with TRBJ1-1; 7 nucleotides agree with TRBD1. Germline assignment: CDR1 SGHKS and CDR2 YYEKEE (reference sequence). Unmatched junction bases numbered 13, after V lost 4 bases and J lost 1 base. The CDR3 is 17 amino acids. As DNA, the CDR3 is TGTGCCAGCAGCCCCAGACAGGGAATGGGAAGGAACACTGAAGCTTTCTTT. It is translated as CASSPRQGMGRNTEAFF. Variable domain in full (rest from reference TRBV5-5 and TRBJ1-1): DAGVTQSPTHLIKTRGQQVTLRCSPISGHKSVSWYQQVLGQGPQFIFQYYEKEERGRGNFPDRFSARQFPNYSSELNVNALLLGDSALYLCASSPRQGMGRNTEAFFGQGTRLTVV.

The chain carries TRBV18 and TRBJ1-5; maybe TRBD1 (5 bases). This CDR3 region has 14 residues. V lost 4 bases and J 3 bases, leaving 10 bases between the germline ends. The V gene's germline CDR1 is KGHSH and CDR2 LQKENI. CDR3 sequence reads: CASSRRQLNQPQHF. The CDR3 DNA follows: TGTGCCAGCTCACGACGACAGCTCAATCAGCCCCAGCATTTT.